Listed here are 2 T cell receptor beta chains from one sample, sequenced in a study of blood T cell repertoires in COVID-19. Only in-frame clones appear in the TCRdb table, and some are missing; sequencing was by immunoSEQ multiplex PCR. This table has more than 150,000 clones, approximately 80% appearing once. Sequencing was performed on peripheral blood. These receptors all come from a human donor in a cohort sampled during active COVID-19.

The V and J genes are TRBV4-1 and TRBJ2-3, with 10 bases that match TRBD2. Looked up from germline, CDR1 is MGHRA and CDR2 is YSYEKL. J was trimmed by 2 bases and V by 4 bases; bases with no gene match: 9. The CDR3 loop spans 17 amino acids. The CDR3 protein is CASSPSRLAGPTDTQYF. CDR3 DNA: TGCGCCAGCAGCCCCTCCCGACTAGCGGGCCCCACAGATACGCAGTATTTT.

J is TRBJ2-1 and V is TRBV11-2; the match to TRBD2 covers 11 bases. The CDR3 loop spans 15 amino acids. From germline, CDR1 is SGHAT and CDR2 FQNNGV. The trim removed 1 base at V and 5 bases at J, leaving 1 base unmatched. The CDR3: CASSLVGLADNEQFF. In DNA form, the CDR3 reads TGTGCCAGCAGCTTAGTGGGACTAGCGGACAATGAGCAGTTCTTC.